This T cell receptor beta chain was obtained from a study of CD8 T cells in Susac syndrome. Looked up from germline, CDR1 is MGHRA and CDR2 is YSYEKL. V trimming: 3 bases; J trimming: 0 bases; junction bases outside the gene matches: 2. The CDR3 sequence is 15 residues long. The study used healthy donors as controls matched for age and sex. Reverse transcription of roughly 0.5 to 1 ug RNA was carried out with random hexamers. TCRdb re-derived calls from the immunoSEQ multiplex PCR reads in MiXCR, one entry per CDR3 protein. The repertoire holds about 47,000 distinct CDR3 sequences, with approximately 92% as singletons.

This chain connects TRBV4-1 to TRBJ1-1, with 9 bases identical to TRBD1. The sequence derives from a human donor in good health. Sequenced input: CD8+ T cells from PBMCs. The CDR3 DNA reads TGCGCCAGCAGCCAGGGACAGGGATTGAACACTGAAGCTTTCTTT. Translating it yields CASSQGQGLNTEAFF.